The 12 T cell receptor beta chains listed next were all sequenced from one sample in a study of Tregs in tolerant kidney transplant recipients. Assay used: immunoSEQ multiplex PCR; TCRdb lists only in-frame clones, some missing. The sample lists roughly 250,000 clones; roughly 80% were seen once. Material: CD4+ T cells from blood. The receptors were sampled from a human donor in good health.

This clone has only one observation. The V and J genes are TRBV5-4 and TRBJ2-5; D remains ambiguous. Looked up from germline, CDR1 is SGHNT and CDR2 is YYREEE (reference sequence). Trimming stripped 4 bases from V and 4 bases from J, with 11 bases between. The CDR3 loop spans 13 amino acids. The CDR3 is CASSPRPPETQYF. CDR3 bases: TGTGCCAGCAGCCCCCGGCCCCCAGAGACCCAGTACTTC.

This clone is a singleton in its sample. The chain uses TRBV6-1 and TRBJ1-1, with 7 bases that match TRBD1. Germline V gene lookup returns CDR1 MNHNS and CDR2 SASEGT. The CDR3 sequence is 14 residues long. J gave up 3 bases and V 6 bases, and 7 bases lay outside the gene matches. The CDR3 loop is CASRERQGHTEAFF. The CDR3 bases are TGTGCCAGCAGAGAAAGACAGGGCCACACTGAAGCTTTCTTT.

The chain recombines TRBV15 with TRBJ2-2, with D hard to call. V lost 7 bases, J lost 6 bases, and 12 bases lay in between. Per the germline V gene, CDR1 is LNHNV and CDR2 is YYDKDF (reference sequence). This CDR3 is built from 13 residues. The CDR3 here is CATTMRRSGELFF. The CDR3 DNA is TGTGCCACCACTATGCGGCGCTCCGGGGAGCTGTTTTTT.

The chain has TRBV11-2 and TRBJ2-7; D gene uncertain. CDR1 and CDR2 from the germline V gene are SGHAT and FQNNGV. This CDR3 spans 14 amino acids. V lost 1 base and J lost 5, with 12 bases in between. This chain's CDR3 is CASSLANSIDEQYF. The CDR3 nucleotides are TGTGCCAGCAGCTTAGCAAATAGTATCGACGAGCAGTACTTC. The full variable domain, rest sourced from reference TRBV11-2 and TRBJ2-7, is EAGVAQSPRYKIIEKRQSVAFWCNPISGHATLYWYQQILGQGPKLLIQFQNNGVVDDSQLPKDRFSAERLKGVDSTLKIQPAKLEDSAVYLCASSLANSIDEQYFGPGTRLTVT.

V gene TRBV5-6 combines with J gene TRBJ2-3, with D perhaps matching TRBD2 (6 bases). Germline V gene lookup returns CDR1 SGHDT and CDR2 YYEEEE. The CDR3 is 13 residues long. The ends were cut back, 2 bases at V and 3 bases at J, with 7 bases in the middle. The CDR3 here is CASSLGRTDTQYF. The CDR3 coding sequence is TGTGCCAGCAGCTTAGGGAGGACAGATACGCAGTATTTT.

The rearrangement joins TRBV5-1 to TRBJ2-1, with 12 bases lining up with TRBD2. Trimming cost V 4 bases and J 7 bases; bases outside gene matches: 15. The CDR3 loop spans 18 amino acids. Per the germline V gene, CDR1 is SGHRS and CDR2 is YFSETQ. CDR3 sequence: CASSILAGGSGAENEQFF. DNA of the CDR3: TGCGCCAGCAGCATACTAGCGGGGGGCTCCGGGGCGGAAAATGAGCAGTTCTTC.

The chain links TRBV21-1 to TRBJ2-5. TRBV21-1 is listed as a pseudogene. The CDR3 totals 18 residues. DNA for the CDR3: TGTGCCAGCAGCAAGCCCGGGACCAATCGATATGGACAAGAGACCCAGTACTTC. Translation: CASSKPGTNRYGQETQYF.

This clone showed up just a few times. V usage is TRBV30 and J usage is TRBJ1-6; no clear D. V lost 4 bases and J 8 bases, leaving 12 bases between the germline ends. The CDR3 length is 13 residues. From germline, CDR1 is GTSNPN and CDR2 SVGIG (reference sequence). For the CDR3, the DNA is TGTGCCTGGAATTTTGGGGTAGATTCACCCCTCCACTTT. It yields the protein CAWNFGVDSPLHF.

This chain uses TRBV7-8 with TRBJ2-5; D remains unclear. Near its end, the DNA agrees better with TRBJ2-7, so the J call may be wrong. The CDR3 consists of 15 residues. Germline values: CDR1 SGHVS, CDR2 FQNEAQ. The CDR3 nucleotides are TGTGCCAGCAGCGTAGGGCAGGCCGAGTTCTACGAGCAGTACTTC. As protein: CASSVGQAEFYEQYF.

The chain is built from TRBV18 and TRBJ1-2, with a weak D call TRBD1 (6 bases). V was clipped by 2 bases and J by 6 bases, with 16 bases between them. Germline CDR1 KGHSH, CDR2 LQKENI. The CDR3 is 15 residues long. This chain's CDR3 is CASSPFYGGLDGYTF. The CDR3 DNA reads TGTGCCAGCTCACCATTTTACGGGGGGCTTGATGGCTACACCTTC.

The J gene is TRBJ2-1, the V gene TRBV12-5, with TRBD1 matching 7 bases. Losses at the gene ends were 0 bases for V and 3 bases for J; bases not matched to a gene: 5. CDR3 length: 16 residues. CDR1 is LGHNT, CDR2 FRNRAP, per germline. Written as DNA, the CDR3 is TGTGCTAGTGGTTTGGTACTCGACAGGGACTACAATGAGCAGTTCTTC. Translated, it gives CASGLVLDRDYNEQFF. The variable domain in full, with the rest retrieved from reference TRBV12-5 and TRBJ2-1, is DARVTQTPRHKVTEMGQEVTMRCQPILGHNTVFWYRQTMMQGLELLAYFRNRAPLDDSGMPKDRFSAEMPDATLATLKIQPSEPRDSAVYFCASGLVLDRDYNEQFFGPGTRLTVL.

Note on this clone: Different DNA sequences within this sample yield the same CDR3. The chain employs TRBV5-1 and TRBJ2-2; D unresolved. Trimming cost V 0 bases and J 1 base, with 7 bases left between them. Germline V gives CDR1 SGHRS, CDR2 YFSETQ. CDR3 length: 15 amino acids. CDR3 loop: CASSLGTGNTGELFF. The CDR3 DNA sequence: TGCGCCAGCAGCTTGGGGACGGGGAACACCGGGGAGCTGTTTTTT.